This T cell receptor (beta chain) was sequenced during a study of human T cells and chemical hapten exposure. For the study at large: There were weekly diphenylcyclopropenone doses to the scalp for patients throughout the approximately 24-week study. Enrolled patients were predominantly female and had alopecia areata, totalis or universalis.

Time point of the sample: patch test 1, 2 weeks after DPC sensitization. As for treatment: therapeutic diphenylcyclopropenone sensitization with weekly scalp DPC. Extraction of total RNA was performed on unfractionated whole blood. This clonotype was picked up many times. The library attached unique molecular identifiers to individual cDNA molecules. Per the original methods: Counting gave a median of around 90,000 TCRs per sample, with values ranging from 23,224 to 690,600. TCRdb processed the RACE reads anew with MiXCR; each CDR3 protein has one entry. TCRdb assigned the V and J calls; the authors' analysis was not used. The sample holds about 34,000 distinct CDR3 sequences, around 6.4% seen once. V was pared by 0 bases and J by 0 bases, with 9 bases between. This CDR3 contains 16 residues. Per germline, CDR1 DFQATT and CDR2 SNEGSKA (reference sequence).

Sequences were derived from whole blood, sampled in connection with sensitization to the hapten diphenylcyclopropenone (DPC). The chain couples TRBV20-1 to TRBJ1-6; no firm D call. The clonotype comes from a woman in her 30s with alopecia areata. Some clones in this sample may be carry-over from other donors' samples. The CDR3 here is CSARDLRSSYNSPLHF. The CDR3 DNA reads TGCAGTGCTAGAGATTTGAGGAGCTCCTATAATTCACCCCTCCACTTT.